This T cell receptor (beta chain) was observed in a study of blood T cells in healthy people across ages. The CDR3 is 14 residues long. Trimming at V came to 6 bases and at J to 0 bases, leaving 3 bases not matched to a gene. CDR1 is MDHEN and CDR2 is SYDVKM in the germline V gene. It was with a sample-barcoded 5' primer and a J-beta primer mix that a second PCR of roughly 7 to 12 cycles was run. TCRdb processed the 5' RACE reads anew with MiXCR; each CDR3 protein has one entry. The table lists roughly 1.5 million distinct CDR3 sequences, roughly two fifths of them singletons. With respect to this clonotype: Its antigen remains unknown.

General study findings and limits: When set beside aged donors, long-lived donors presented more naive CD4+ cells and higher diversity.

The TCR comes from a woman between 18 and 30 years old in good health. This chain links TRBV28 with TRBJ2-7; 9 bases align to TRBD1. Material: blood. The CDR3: CASRQGQGSYEQYF. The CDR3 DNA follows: TGTGCCAGCAGGCAGGGACAGGGCTCCTACGAGCAGTACTTC.